This passage covers 3 T cell receptor beta chains from one sample sequenced in a study of blood T cell repertoires in COVID-19. The repertoire was sequenced with immunoSEQ multiplex PCR; TCRdb's copy has only in-frame clones and lacks some. The sample includes hundreds of thousands of clones, over 65% seen only once; the top ten take 3% to 4%. The sequenced sample was PBMCs or T cells enriched from blood (not recorded which). These TCRs come from a woman aged 55-70 years who had recovered from COVID-19.

The rearrangement uses TRBV19 and TRBJ1-5; 7 bases fit TRBD1. The J segment lost 0 bases and the V segment lost 5 bases, leaving 13 bases of the junction unmatched. The germline V gene encodes CDR1 LNHDA and CDR2 SQIVND (reference sequence). This CDR3 has 18 amino acids. This chain's CDR3 is CASSRWLGQITSNQPQHF. CDR3 coding DNA: TGTGCCAGTAGTCGGTGGTTGGGACAGATAACTAGCAATCAGCCCCAGCATTTT.

Only one count was recorded for this clone. The chain is built from TRBV5-1 and TRBJ2-1, with TRBD1 matching 7 bases. There are 16 residues in the CDR3. Trimming cost V 0 bases and J 7 bases; bases outside gene matches: 10. The germline CDR1 and CDR2 sequences are SGHRS and YFSETQ. CDR3 bases: TGCGCCAGCAGCTTGGTTTGGACAGGTGAACCGAATGAGCAGTTCTTC. Its translation: CASSLVWTGEPNEQFF. The variable domain in full, with the rest retrieved from reference TRBV5-1 and TRBJ2-1, is KAGVTQTPRYLIKTRGQQVTLSCSPISGHRSVSWYQQTPGQGLQFLFEYFSETQRNKGNFPGRFSGRQFSNSRSEMNVSTLELGDSALYLCASSLVWTGEPNEQFFGPGTRLTVL.

The genes are TRBV7-2 and TRBJ1-5, with TRBD1 as a possible D gene (5 bases). This CDR3 has 15 amino acids. The V end was cut by 4 bases, the J end by 8 bases, with 18 bases between. Germline CDR1 is SGHTA and CDR2 is FQGNSA. The CDR3 here is CASSSRNGQGEPQHF. The CDR3 nucleotides are TGTGCCAGCAGCTCCCGAAATGGGCAGGGCGAGCCCCAGCATTTT.